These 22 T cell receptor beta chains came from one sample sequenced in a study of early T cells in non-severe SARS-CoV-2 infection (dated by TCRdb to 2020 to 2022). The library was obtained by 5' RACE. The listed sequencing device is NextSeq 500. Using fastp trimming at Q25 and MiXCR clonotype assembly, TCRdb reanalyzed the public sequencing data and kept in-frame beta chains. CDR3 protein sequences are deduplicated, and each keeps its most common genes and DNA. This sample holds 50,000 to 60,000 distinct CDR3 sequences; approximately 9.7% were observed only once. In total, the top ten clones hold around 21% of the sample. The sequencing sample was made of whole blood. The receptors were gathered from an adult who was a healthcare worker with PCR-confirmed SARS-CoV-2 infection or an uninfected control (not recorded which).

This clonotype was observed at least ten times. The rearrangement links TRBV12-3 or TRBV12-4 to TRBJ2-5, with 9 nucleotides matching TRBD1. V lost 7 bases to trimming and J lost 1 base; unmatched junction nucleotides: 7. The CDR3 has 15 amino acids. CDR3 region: CASTPGTGIQETQYF. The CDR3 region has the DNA TGTGCCAGCACCCCTGGGACAGGGATCCAAGAGACCCAGTACTTC.

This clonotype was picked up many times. The chain's CDR3 is CAISGGTDANYGYTF. The CDR3 DNA reads TGTGCCATCAGTGGAGGGACAGACGCTAACTATGGCTACACCTTC. The chain joins TRBV10-3 to TRBJ1-2; 7 bases map to TRBD1. CDR3 length equals 15 residues. Losses at the gene ends were 4 bases for V and 0 bases for J; bases not matched to a gene: 5. Germline CDR1 reads ENHRY; CDR2 reads SYGVKD.

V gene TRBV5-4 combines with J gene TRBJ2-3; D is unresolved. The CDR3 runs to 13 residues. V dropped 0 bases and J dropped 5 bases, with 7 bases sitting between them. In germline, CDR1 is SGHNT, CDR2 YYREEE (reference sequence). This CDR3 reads CASSLEPGDTQYF. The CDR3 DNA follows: TGTGCCAGCAGCTTGGAACCGGGAGATACGCAGTATTTT. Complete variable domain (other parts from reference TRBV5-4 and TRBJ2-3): ETGVTQSPTHLIKTRGQQVTLRCSSQSGHNTVSWYQQALGQGPQFIFQYYREEENGRGNFPPRFSGLQFPNYSSELNVNALELDDSALYLCASSLEPGDTQYFGPGTRLTVL.

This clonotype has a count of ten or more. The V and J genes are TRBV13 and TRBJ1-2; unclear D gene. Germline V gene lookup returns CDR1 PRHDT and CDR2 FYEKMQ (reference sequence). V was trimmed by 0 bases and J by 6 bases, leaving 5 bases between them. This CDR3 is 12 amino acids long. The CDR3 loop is CASSLGRDGYTF. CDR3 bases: TGTGCCAGCAGCTTAGGAAGGGATGGCTACACCTTC.

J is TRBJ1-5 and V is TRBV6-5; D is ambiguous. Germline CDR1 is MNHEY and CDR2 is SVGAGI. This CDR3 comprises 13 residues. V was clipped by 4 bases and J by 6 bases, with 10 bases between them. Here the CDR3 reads CASSFALGQPQHF. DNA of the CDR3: TGTGCCAGCAGTTTCGCACTGGGTCAGCCCCAGCATTTT.

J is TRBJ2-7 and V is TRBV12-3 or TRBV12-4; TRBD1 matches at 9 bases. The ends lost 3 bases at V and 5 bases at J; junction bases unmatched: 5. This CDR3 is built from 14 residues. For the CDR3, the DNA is TGTGCCAGCAGTTTTTGGGACAGGGTCCACGAGCAGTACTTC. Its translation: CASSFWDRVHEQYF.

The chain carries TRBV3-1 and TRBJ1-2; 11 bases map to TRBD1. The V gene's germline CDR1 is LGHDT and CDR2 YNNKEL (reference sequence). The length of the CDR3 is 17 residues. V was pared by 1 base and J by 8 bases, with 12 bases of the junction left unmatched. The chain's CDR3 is CASSQAFRGQGARGYTF. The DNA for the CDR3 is TGTGCCAGCAGCCAAGCCTTTCGAGGACAGGGGGCGCGAGGCTACACCTTC.

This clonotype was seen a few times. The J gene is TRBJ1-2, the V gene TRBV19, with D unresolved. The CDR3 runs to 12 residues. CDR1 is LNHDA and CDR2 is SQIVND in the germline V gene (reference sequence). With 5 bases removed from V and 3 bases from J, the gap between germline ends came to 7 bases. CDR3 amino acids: CASSADYYGYTF. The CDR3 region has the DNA TGTGCCAGTAGTGCGGACTACTATGGCTACACCTTC.

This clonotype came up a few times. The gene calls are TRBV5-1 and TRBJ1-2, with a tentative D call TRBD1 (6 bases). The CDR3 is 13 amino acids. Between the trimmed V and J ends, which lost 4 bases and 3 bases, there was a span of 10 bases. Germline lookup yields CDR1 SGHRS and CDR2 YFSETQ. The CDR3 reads CASSQGTHYGYTF. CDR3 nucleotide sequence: TGCGCCAGCAGCCAAGGGACACACTATGGCTACACCTTC.

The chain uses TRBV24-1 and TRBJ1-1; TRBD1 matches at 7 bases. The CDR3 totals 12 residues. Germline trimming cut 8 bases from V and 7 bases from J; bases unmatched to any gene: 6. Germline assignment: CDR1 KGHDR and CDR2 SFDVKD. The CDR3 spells CATTIGGIEAFF. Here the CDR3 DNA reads TGTGCCACCACAATAGGGGGCATTGAAGCTTTCTTT.

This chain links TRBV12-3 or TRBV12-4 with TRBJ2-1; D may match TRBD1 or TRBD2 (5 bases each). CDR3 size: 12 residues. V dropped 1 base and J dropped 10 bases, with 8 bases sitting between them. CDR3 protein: CASSLVGDEQFF. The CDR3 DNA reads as TGTGCCAGCAGTTTAGTAGGGGACGAGCAGTTCTTC.

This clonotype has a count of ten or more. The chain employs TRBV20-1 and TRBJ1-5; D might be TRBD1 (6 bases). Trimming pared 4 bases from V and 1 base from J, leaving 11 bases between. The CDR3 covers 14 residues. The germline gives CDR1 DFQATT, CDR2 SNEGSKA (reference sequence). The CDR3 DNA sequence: TGCAGTGCTATACAGGGCCCGAGCAATCAGCCCCAGCATTTT. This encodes CSAIQGPSNQPQHF.

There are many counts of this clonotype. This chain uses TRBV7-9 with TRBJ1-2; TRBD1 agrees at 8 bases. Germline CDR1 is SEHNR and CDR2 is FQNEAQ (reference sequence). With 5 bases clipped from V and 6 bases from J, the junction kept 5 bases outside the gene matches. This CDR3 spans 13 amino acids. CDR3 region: CASSLDRAHGYTF. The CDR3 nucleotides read TGTGCCAGCAGCCTGGACAGGGCCCATGGCTACACCTTC. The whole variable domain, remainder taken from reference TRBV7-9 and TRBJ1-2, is DTGVSQNPRHKITKRGQNVTFRCDPISEHNRLYWYRQTLGQGPEFLTYFQNEAQLEKSRLLSDRFSAERPKGSFSTLEIQRTEQGDSAMYLCASSLDRAHGYTFGSGTRLTVV.

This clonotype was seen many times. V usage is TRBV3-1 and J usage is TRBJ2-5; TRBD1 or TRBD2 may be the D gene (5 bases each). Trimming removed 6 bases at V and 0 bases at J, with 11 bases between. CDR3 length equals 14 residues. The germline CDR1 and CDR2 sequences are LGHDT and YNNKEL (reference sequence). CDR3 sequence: CASRNGTNQETQYF. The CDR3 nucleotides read TGTGCCAGCAGGAACGGGACCAACCAAGAGACCCAGTACTTC.

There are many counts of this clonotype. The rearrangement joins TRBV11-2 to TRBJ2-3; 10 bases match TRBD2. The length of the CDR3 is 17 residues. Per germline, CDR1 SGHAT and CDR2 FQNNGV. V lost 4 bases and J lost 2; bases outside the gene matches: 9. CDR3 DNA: TGTGCCAGCAGCTCCAGCGGGGGGGACCCATTCACAGATACGCAGTATTTT. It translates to CASSSSGGDPFTDTQYF. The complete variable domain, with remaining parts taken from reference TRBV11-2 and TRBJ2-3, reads EAGVAQSPRYKIIEKRQSVAFWCNPISGHATLYWYQQILGQGPKLLIQFQNNGVVDDSQLPKDRFSAERLKGVDSTLKIQPAKLEDSAVYLCASSSSGGDPFTDTQYFGPGTRLTVL.

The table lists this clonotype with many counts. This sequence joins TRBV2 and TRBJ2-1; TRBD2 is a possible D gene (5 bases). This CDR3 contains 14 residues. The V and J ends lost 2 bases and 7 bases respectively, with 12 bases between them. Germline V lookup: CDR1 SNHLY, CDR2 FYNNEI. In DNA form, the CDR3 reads TGTGCCAGCAGTGAAACGAGGACTTTGAATGAGCAGTTCTTC. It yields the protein CASSETRTLNEQFF.

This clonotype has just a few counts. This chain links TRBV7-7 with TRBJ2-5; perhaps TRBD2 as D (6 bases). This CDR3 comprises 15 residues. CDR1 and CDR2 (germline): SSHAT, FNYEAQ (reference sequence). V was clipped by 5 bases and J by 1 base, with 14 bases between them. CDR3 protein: CASSLTGTPQETQYF. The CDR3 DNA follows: TGTGCCAGCAGCCTCACCGGGACTCCCCAAGAGACCCAGTACTTC. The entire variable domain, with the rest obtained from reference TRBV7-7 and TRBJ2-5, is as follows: GAGVSQSPRYKVTKRGQDVTLRCDPISSHATLYWYQQALGQGPEFLTYFNYEAQPDKSGLPSDRFSAERPEGSISTLTIQRTEQRDSAMYRCASSLTGTPQETQYFGPGTRLLVL.

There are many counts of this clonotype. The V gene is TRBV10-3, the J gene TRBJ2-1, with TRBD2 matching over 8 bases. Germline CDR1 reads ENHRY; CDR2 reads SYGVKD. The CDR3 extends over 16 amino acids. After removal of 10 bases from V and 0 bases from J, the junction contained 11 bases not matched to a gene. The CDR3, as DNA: TGTGCCACCATCCCCGGGAGGGCAAGCTCCTACAATGAGCAGTTCTTC. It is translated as CATIPGRASSYNEQFF.

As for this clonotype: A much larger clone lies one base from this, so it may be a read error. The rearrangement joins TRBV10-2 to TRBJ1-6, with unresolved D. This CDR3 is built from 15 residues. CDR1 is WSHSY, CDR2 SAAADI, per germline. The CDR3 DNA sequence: TGCGCCAGTAAGCCCGCACCGTCTTTTGGTTCACCCCTCCGCTTT. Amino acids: CASKPAPSFGSPLRF.

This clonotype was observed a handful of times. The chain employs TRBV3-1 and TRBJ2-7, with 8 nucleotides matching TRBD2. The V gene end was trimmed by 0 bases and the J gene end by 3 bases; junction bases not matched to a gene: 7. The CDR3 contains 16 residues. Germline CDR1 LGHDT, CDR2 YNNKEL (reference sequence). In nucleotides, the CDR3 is TGTGCCAGCAGCCAAGAGGCTAGCGGGTCCCTCTACGAGCAGTACTTC. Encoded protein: CASSQEASGSLYEQYF.

The CDR3 DNA sequence: TGTGCCATCAGTGCCGGGCCTCCCTCGGGGGAGCAGTACTTC. Translating gives CAISAGPPSGEQYF. This chain uses TRBV10-3 with TRBJ2-7, with D maybe TRBD2 (5 bases). CDR1 is ENHRY and CDR2 is SYGVKD in the germline V gene. The V gene lost 4 bases and the J gene lost 7 bases, with 17 bases spanning the gap. The CDR3 runs 14 residues.

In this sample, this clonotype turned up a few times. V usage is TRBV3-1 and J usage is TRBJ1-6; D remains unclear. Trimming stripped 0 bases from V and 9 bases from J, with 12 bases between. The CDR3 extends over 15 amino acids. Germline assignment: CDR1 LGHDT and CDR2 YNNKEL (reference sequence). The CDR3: CASSQDYGVGSPLHF. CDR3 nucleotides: TGTGCCAGCAGCCAAGATTACGGGGTGGGTTCACCCCTCCACTTT.